The next 10 T cell receptor beta chains were all read from a single sample in a study of T cell repertoires in cytomegalovirus infection. A single record per CDR3 protein comes from TCRdb applying MiXCR to the reads. Found here are about 600,000 distinct CDR3 sequences, 20% to 25% of them singletons; the top ten hold 7% to 9%. Sequenced material: CD8+ T cells from PBMCs. The receptors shown here come from a human donor in good health (CMV status not recorded). Some clones in this sample may be carry-over from other donors' samples.

The chain couples TRBV29-1 to TRBJ1-2; TRBD1 might be the D (6 bases). Trimming stripped 6 bases from V and 0 bases from J, with 14 bases between. In germline, CDR1 is SQVTM, CDR2 ANQGSEA. This CDR3 spans 14 amino acids. The DNA for the CDR3 is TGCAGCGTCGCCGGGACAACCACTAACTATGGCTACACCTTC. Encoded protein: CSVAGTTTNYGYTF.

The rearrangement uses TRBV10-3 and TRBJ2-1, with 9 positions matching TRBD2. The CDR3 contains 16 residues. The germline V gene has CDR1 ENHRY and CDR2 SYGVKD. V was clipped by 2 bases and J by 8 bases; unmatched bases: 10. The CDR3 sequence: CAISEGASGVRDEQFF. In DNA form, the CDR3 reads TGTGCCATCAGTGAGGGGGCTAGCGGGGTGAGAGATGAGCAGTTCTTC.

The rearrangement joins TRBV6-2 or TRBV6-3 to TRBJ1-1; D remains unclear. The CDR3 spans 15 residues. CDR1 MNHEY and CDR2 SVGEGT come from the germline V gene. V was shortened by 7 bases and J by 1 base, with 16 bases between the two germline ends. The CDR3 region is CASIGSFSPNTEAFF. DNA of the CDR3: TGTGCCAGCATTGGGTCCTTTTCTCCGAACACTGAAGCTTTCTTT.

About this clonotype: A single base separates this from a much larger clone, so it may be a read error. The chain couples TRBV7-9 to TRBJ2-7; 10 positions match TRBD1. CDR3 length equals 14 residues. The germline CDR1 and CDR2 sequences are SEHNR and FQNEAQ (reference sequence). The CDR3 nucleotides are TGTGCCAACAGCCCGACAGGGGGCCCCTACGAGCAGTACTTC. Its translation: CANSPTGGPYEQYF.

This clonotype came up a few times. Compared with germline, one end of the junction differs, possibly owing to a read error. CDR3 bases: TGTGCCAGCAGCTTAGAATCGGGGGGCTCCTACAATGAGCAGTTCTTC. Its protein is CASSLESGGSYNEQFF. This rearrangement joins TRBV5-1 to TRBJ2-1, with TRBD2 matching 7 bases. CDR3 size: 16 residues. Germline lookup yields CDR1 SGHRS and CDR2 YFSETQ.

The rearrangement uses TRBV4-1 and TRBJ2-1, with TRBD1 matching over 11 bases. V lost 0 bases, J lost 7 bases, and 5 bases stayed unmatched. Germline assignment: CDR1 MGHRA and CDR2 YSYEKL. The length of the CDR3 is 16 residues. The CDR3 is CASSQDAGQGGNEQFF. The DNA of the CDR3 is TGCGCCAGCAGCCAAGATGCGGGACAGGGGGGGAATGAGCAGTTCTTC.

The J gene is TRBJ1-4, the V gene TRBV20-1; D call uncertain. Trimming removed 2 bases at V and 4 bases at J, with 26 bases between. CDR3 length: 19 residues. Germline CDR1 is DFQATT and CDR2 is SNEGSKA (reference sequence). This CDR3 reads CSARPRELGLTHFNEKLFF. The DNA of the CDR3 is TGCAGTGCTAGACCCCGGGAGCTCGGGCTTACTCACTTTAATGAAAAACTGTTTTTT.

This clonotype was seen ten or more times. This chain joins TRBV7-9 and TRBJ2-3; 7 bases agree with TRBD1. Trimming at V came to 5 bases and at J to 5 bases, leaving 7 bases not matched to a gene. The CDR3 extends over 14 amino acids. CDR1 SEHNR and CDR2 FQNEAQ come from the germline V gene (reference sequence). The CDR3: CASSAPGGEDTQYF. For the CDR3, the DNA is TGTGCCAGCAGCGCCCCAGGGGGAGAAGATACGCAGTATTTT. Complete variable domain (other parts from reference TRBV7-9 and TRBJ2-3): DTGVSQNPRHKITKRGQNVTFRCDPISEHNRLYWYRQTLGQGPEFLTYFQNEAQLEKSRLLSDRFSAERPKGSFSTLEIQRTEQGDSAMYLCASSAPGGEDTQYFGPGTRLTVL.

As concerns this clonotype: It may be a read error: a sequence one base away is much more abundant. V is TRBV7-8 and J is TRBJ1-1; tentative D call: TRBD1 (6 bases). Germline V CDR1 and CDR2: SGHVS, FQNEAQ. The CDR3 extends over 12 amino acids. CDR3: CASSAGGSEALF. DNA for the CDR3: TGTGCCAGCAGCGCGGGGGGCTCTGAAGCTCTCTTT.

The CDR3 reads CASSFTGTDYEQYF. Here the CDR3 DNA reads TGTGCCAGCAGTTTTACAGGGACGGACTACGAGCAGTACTTC. J is TRBJ2-7 and V is TRBV12-3 or TRBV12-4, with a possible D match to TRBD1 (6 bases). The germline V and J ends were trimmed by 3 bases and 3 bases, with 12 bases remaining between them. The CDR3 has 14 amino acids.